Below, one TCR beta chain is given with its context. The antigen remains undetermined. From germline, CDR1 is SNHLY and CDR2 FYNNEI. The CDR3 consists of 13 residues. Trimming removed 6 bases at V and 2 bases at J, with 9 bases between. The assay was immunoSEQ multiplex PCR, and TCRdb's table has in-frame clones only and misses some. The sample includes about 130,000 clones, 91% of them seen just once. This sample is drawn from a study of T cell responses to AZD1222 COVID-19 vaccine. Whole-study results and caveats: Mostly white British, mostly female donors; authors suggested clonal diversity may be underestimated. Repertoires were collected only later (after the peak T cell response had occurred). The study found vaccine-associated CD4 TCRs spanning spike, dominant at 160-218 and 743-854.

The sample was peripheral blood, taken on day 0 of AZD1222 vaccination. This sequence originates from an adult in good health. The chain carries TRBV2 and TRBJ2-3, with D hard to call. CDR3 region: CASRAVYTDTQYF. The DNA of the CDR3 is TGTGCCAGCAGGGCAGTTTACACAGATACGCAGTATTTT.